The T cell receptor (beta chain) under discussion was sequenced for a study of blood T cell repertoires in COVID-19. Study overall: COVID-19 samples, acute and convalescent, were from the United States, Italy and Spain.

This CDR3 comprises 18 residues. The germline V gene has CDR1 SGDLS and CDR2 YYNGEE. V shed 0 bases, J shed 7 bases, and the junction held 11 bases outside the gene matches. Methods used by the authors: How many nucleated cells were present was estimated from reference gene primer amplification. Some clones are missing from TCRdb's copy, which holds only in-frame ones; the method was immunoSEQ multiplex PCR. That table gives V, J and clone size, and the DNA gave D and trimming. In the table there are around 81,000 clones, about 89% of which are singletons. V and J are TRBV9 and TRBJ2-1; TRBD2 matches at 12 bases. This sequence originates from a woman aged 55-69 years with acute or convalescent COVID-19. Sequenced sample: peripheral blood. The CDR3: CASSVGLAGGPFSNEQFF. For the CDR3, the DNA is TGTGCCAGCAGCGTAGGCCTAGCGGGAGGGCCGTTTTCGAATGAGCAGTTCTTC. Supplemented by reference TRBV9 and TRBJ2-1, the full variable domain reads DSGVTQTPKHLITATGQRVTLRCSPRSGDLSVYWYQQSLDQGLQFLIQYYNGEERAKGNILERFSAQQFPDLHSELNLSSLELGDSALYFCASSVGLAGGPFSNEQFFGPGTRLTVL.